This T cell receptor (beta chain) was found in a study of spatial heterogeneity in lung cancer. Study background: More beta-chain than alpha-chain sequences were consistently detected. General study points: The study found ubiquitous expanded tumor TCRs in blood more at resection than follow-up.

V lost 2 bases to trimming and J lost 7 bases, with 18 bases between them. The CDR3 covers 15 residues. Germline-derived CDR1 and CDR2 are DFQATT and SNEGSKA (reference sequence). TCRdb processed the 5' RACE reads anew with MiXCR; each CDR3 protein has one entry. The sample lists approximately 2,300 distinct CDR3 sequences, around a sixth seen once, with around 50% in the top ten. The time point was: sample taken at primary tumor resection. Whole RNA, isolated from tumor, nontumor lung or frozen PBMC, was sequenced without prior sorting. This clonotype occurred many times. Antigen specificity is unknown.

Sequenced here: PBMCs, sampled at surgery. The TCR comes from a male donor with early-stage non-small cell lung cancer. The chain recombines TRBV20-1 with TRBJ1-5; D is perhaps TRBD1 (5 bases). CDR3 DNA sequence: TGCAGTGCTAGACCCGGGACCGCCGCGAGACAGCCCCAGCATTTT. Amino acid sequence: CSARPGTAARQPQHF.